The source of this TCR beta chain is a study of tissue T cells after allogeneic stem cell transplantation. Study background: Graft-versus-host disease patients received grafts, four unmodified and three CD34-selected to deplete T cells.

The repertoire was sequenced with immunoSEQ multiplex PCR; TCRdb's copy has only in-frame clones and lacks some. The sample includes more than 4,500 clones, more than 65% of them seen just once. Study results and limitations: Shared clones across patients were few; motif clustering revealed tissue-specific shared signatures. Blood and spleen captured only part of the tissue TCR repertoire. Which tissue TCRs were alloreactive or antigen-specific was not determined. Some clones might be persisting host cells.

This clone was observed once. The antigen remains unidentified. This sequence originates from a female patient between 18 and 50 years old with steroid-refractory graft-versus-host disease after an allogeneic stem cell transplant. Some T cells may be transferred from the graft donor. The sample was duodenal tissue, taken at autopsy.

The CDR3 loop reads CASSEFSYEQYF. CDR3 in DNA: TGTGCCAGCAGTGAATTTTCCTACGAGCAGTACTTC. The chain joins TRBV6-1 to TRBJ2-7; no clear D. V lost 2 bases and J lost 1, with 3 bases in between. The CDR3 has 12 amino acids. The germline CDR1 and CDR2 sequences are MNHNS and SASEGT.